Below are 3 T cell receptor beta chains sequenced from a single sample in a study of blood T cell repertoires in COVID-19. This table comes from immunoSEQ multiplex PCR, and its TCRdb copy is limited to in-frame clones, with some not included. The table includes hundreds of thousands of clones, under 90% detected once. The sample was peripheral blood. Every receptor here comes from a man aged 50 to 59 with COVID-19, enrolled during active disease.

The chain couples TRBV2 to TRBJ2-7; tentatively, D is TRBD1 (6 bases). CDR1 and CDR2 (germline): SNHLY, FYNNEI. V was cut by 8 bases and J by 0 bases, with 17 bases left in between. This CDR3 contains 15 residues. The CDR3 DNA sequence: TGTGCCAGCCTACGGGACATTCTCGCCTCCTACGAGCAGTACTTC. It codes for CASLRDILASYEQYF.

The chain couples TRBV5-1 to TRBJ2-2; no firm D call. This CDR3 comprises 15 residues. Germline CDR1 reads SGHRS; CDR2 reads YFSETQ. V lost 4 bases and J 5 bases, leaving 15 bases between the germline ends. CDR3 sequence: CASSLASSFTGELFF. CDR3 DNA sequence: TGCGCCAGCAGCCTCGCGTCTAGTTTTACCGGGGAGCTGTTTTTT.

The chain links TRBV5-1 to TRBJ1-4; TRBD1 aligns across 8 bases. This CDR3 comprises 15 residues. Germline V CDR1 and CDR2: SGHRS, YFSETQ. With V trimmed by 4 bases and J by 7 bases, 9 bases remained unmatched. The CDR3 loop is CASSPTGERGEKLFF. For the CDR3, the DNA is TGCGCCAGCAGCCCGACAGGGGAGAGAGGTGAAAAACTGTTTTTT.